This T cell receptor (beta chain) is from a study of T cells in Graves' hyperthyroidism and ophthalmopathy. Patients between 18 and 65 years old had hyperthyroidism, newly diagnosed and lasting under 2 months. Authors of the study amplified TCR beta CDR3 regions from RNA transcripts. The HTBI primer set was used in a first-round RT-PCR of the TCR CDR3. TCRdb processed the multiplex PCR reads anew with MiXCR; each CDR3 protein has one entry. There are 500,000 to 750,000 distinct CDR3 sequences in the sample; 46% occur only once, and around 7.7% lies in the top ten. A word on this clonotype: The antigen is not known.

This CDR3 has 16 amino acids. The germline V gene has CDR1 KGHDR and CDR2 SFDVKD. V was pared by 0 bases and J by 1 base, with 1 base of the junction left unmatched. Findings and limits, study-wide: Blood also showed most of the thyroid clonotypes that were expanded above 0.001. Prediction of ophthalmopathy progression came a median roughly 7.1 months pre-onset.

J is TRBJ2-1 and V is TRBV24-1; 8 nucleotides line up with TRBD2. The clonotype comes from a woman between 18 and 30 years old with Graves' hyperthyroidism. The sample consisted of peripheral blood or thyroid tissue (not recorded which). CDR3 sequence (DNA): TGTGCCACCAGTGATTTGGGCGGGGGGTCCTACAATGAGCAGTTCTTC. This encodes CATSDLGGGSYNEQFF.